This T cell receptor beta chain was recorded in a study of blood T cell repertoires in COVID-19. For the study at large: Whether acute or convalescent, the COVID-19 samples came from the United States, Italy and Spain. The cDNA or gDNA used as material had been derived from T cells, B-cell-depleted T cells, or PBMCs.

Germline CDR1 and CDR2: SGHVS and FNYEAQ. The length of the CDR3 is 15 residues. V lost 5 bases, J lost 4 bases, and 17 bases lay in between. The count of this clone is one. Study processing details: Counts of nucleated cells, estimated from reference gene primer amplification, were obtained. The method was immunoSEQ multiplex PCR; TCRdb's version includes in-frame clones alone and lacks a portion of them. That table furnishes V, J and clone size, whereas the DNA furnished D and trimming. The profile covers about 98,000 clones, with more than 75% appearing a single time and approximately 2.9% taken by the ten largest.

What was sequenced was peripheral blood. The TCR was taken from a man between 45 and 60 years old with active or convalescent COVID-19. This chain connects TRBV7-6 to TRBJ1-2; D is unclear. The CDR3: CASSPQEARSYGYTF. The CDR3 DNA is TGTGCCAGCAGCCCCCAGGAGGCGCGAAGCTATGGCTACACCTTC.